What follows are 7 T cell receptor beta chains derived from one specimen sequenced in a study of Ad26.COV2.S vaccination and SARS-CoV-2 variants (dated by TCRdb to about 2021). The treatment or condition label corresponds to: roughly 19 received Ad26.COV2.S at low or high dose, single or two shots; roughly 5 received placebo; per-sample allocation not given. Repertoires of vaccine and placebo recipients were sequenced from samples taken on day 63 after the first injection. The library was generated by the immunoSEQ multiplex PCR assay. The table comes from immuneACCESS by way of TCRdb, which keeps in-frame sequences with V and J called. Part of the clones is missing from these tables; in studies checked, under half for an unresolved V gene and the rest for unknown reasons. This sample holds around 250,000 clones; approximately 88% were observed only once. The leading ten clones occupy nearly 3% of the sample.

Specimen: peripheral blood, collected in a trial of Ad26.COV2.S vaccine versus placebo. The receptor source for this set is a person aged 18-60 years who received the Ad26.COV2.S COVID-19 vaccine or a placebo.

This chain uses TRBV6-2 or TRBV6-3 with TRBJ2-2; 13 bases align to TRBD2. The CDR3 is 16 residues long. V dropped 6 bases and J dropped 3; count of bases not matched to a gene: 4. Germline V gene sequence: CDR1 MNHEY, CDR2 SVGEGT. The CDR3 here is CASSHGLAGDTGELFF. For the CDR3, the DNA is TGTGCCAGCAGCCACGGACTAGCGGGAGACACCGGGGAGCTGTTTTTT.

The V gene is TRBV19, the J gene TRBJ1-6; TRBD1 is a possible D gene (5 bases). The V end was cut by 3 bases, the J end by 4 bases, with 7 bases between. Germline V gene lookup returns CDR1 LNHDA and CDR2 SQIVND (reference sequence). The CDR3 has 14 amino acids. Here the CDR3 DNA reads TGTGCCAGTAGTATTGGGGCTTATAATTCACCCCTCCACTTT. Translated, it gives CASSIGAYNSPLHF.

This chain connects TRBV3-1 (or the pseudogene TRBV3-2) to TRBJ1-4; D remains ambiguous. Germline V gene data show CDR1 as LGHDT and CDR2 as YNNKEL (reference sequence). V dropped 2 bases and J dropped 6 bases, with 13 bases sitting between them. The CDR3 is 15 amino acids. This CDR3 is CASSQMSQRYEKLFF. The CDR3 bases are TGTGCCAGCAGCCAAATGTCACAGAGATATGAAAAACTGTTTTTT.

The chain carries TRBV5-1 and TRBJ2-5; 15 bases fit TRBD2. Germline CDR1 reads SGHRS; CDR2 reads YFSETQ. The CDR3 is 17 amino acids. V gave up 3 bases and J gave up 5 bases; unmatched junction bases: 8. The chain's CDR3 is CASSYGTSGGSGETQYF. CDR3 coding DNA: TGCGCCAGCAGCTACGGGACTAGCGGGGGGTCGGGTGAGACCCAGTACTTC.

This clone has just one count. The CDR3 nucleotides read TGTGCCAGCAGCTCGTGGGACAGGAACACTGAAGCTTTCTTT. Its protein is CASSSWDRNTEAFF. This rearrangement joins TRBV7-9 to TRBJ1-1, with 7 bases aligning to TRBD1. CDR3 length: 14 amino acids. CDR1 and CDR2 (germline): SEHNR, FQNEAQ (reference sequence). J was trimmed by 1 base and V by 4 bases; bases with no gene match: 3.

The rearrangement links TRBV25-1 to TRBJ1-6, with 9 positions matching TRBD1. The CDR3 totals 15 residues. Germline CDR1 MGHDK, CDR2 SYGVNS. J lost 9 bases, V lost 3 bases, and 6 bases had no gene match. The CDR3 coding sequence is TGTGCCAGCAGTGACGCCGGGACAGGGCTTTCACCCCTCCACTTT. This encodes CASSDAGTGLSPLHF.

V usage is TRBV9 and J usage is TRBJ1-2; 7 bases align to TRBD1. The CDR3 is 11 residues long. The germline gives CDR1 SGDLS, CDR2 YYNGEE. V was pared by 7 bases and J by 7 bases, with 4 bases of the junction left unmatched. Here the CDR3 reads CASSNRGGYTF. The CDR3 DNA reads TGTGCCAGCTCTAACAGGGGTGGCTACACCTTC.